These 20 T cell receptor beta chains came from one sample sequenced in a study of T cell responses to AZD1222 COVID-19 vaccine. Libraries were prepared by immunoSEQ multiplex PCR; TCRdb keeps only in-frame clonotypes and omits some of them. The repertoire holds tens of thousands of clones, about 93% seen once, with 4.5% to 5.5% in the top ten. This sample comprised peripheral blood, obtained on day 0 of MenACWY control vaccination. Every receptor here comes from an adult in good health.

The chain employs TRBV28 and TRBJ2-7; 10 positions agree with TRBD1. CDR1 MDHEN and CDR2 SYDVKM come from the germline V gene. The length of the CDR3 is 15 residues. Unmatched junction bases numbered 9, after V lost 7 bases and J lost 3 bases. CDR3 nucleotides: TGTGCCAGCAAAATCGAGGGACAGGGGATCTACGAGCAGTACTTC. Translation gives CASKIEGQGIYEQYF. Variable domain in full (rest from reference TRBV28 and TRBJ2-7): DVKVTQSSRYLVKRTGEKVFLECVQDMDHENMFWYRQDPGLGLRLIYFSYDVKMKEKGDIPEGYSVSREKKERFSLILESASTNQTSMYLCASKIEGQGIYEQYFGPGTRLTVT.

The chain carries TRBV3-1 (or the pseudogene TRBV3-2) and TRBJ1-2; D not resolved. The length of the CDR3 is 14 residues. Germline-derived CDR1 and CDR2 are LGHDT and YNNKEL (reference sequence). The V end lost 0 bases, the J end lost 1 base, and 6 bases lay between the germline ends. The CDR3 here is CASSQEAFNYGYTF. CDR3 nucleotide sequence: TGTGCCAGCAGCCAAGAGGCGTTTAACTATGGCTACACCTTC.

The CDR3 loop reads CASSPRGAGGFEQYF. The DNA for the CDR3 is TGTGCCAGCAGCCCCAGGGGAGCGGGGGGCTTCGAGCAGTACTTC. This chain connects TRBV11-2 to TRBJ2-7; 9 bases line up with TRBD2. Germline V gene data show CDR1 as SGHAT and CDR2 as FQNNGV. After removal of 5 bases from V and 6 bases from J, the junction contained 11 bases not matched to a gene. CDR3 length: 15 residues.

The sample holds a few counts of this clone. CDR3 in amino acids: CASSSYLGIRTTNEKLFF. In DNA form, the CDR3 reads TGTGCCAGCAGCTCCTATCTGGGGATCCGCACAACTAATGAAAAACTGTTTTTT. The V and J genes are TRBV7-2 and TRBJ1-4; D ambiguous. V dropped 4 bases and J dropped 0 bases, with 18 bases sitting between them. In germline, CDR1 is SGHTA, CDR2 FQGNSA. This CDR3 contains 18 residues.

This clone was picked up one time. The DNA of the CDR3 is TGTGCCAGCAGCTTGGGGGGGAGATTAGCCAAAAACATTCAGTACTTC. Translating it yields CASSLGGRLAKNIQYF. The rearrangement uses TRBV5-4 and TRBJ2-4; either TRBD1 or TRBD2 may fit D (5 bases each). CDR3 size: 16 residues. Between the trimmed V and J ends, which lost 0 bases and 0 bases, there was a span of 10 bases. The germline V gene has CDR1 SGHNT and CDR2 YYREEE (reference sequence).

The CDR3 spells CASRSGTSVSQNNEQFF. The CDR3 nucleotides are TGTGCCAGCAGGAGCGGGACTAGCGTTTCCCAAAACAATGAGCAGTTCTTC. This chain uses TRBV2 with TRBJ2-1, with 10 positions matching TRBD2. With 6 bases clipped from V and 5 bases from J, the junction kept 13 bases outside the gene matches. The CDR3 runs to 17 residues. Germline CDR1 SNHLY, CDR2 FYNNEI.

The chain employs TRBV6-5 and TRBJ1-1, with D possibly matching TRBD1 (5 bases). Germline-derived CDR1 and CDR2 are MNHEY and SVGAGI. CDR3 length: 13 residues. Trimming pared 6 bases from V and 6 bases from J, leaving 14 bases between. The CDR3 region has the DNA TGTGCCAGCAGGGGGGTAGAGGGCGCTGAAGCTTTCTTT. Amino acids: CASRGVEGAEAFF.

The V gene is TRBV6-4, the J gene TRBJ2-3, with unresolved D. Germline values: CDR1 MRHNA, CDR2 SNTAGT. Between the trimmed V and J ends, which lost 4 bases and 2 bases, there was a span of 7 bases. This CDR3 spans 13 amino acids. CDR3 in amino acids: CASSAFFTDTQYF. CDR3 in DNA: TGTGCCAGCAGTGCGTTCTTCACAGATACGCAGTATTTT.

The rearrangement joins TRBV10-3 to TRBJ2-2; TRBD2 aligns across 11 bases. The CDR3 contains 19 residues. The J segment lost 5 bases and the V segment lost 3 bases, leaving 14 bases of the junction unmatched. Germline V gene lookup returns CDR1 ENHRY and CDR2 SYGVKD. The CDR3 region has the DNA TGTGCCATCAGTGAATGGGAGGGAACTAGCGGGAGTAATACCGGGGAGCTGTTTTTT. Amino acids: CAISEWEGTSGSNTGELFF.

The V call is TRBV5-6, the J call TRBJ1-1; the D is unclear. Trimming shortened V by 3 bases and J by 6 bases, and 9 bases separated the two germline ends. This CDR3 spans 12 amino acids. The germline V gene has CDR1 SGHDT and CDR2 YYEEEE. As DNA, the CDR3 is TGTGCCAGCAGCTCCGGGGTTGCTGAAGCTTTCTTT. Translation gives CASSSGVAEAFF.

This chain links TRBV29-1 with TRBJ2-7; TRBD2 aligns across 10 bases. The CDR3 spans 13 residues. V lost 7 bases, J lost 5 bases, and 8 bases stayed unmatched. From germline, CDR1 is SQVTM and CDR2 ANQGSEA. The CDR3 DNA is TGCAGCGCCTCTAGCGGGAGAAGTAACGAGCAGTACTTC. Translating it yields CSASSGRSNEQYF.

J is TRBJ1-5 and V is TRBV6-5, with D possibly matching TRBD1 (5 bases). In germline, CDR1 is MNHEY, CDR2 SVGAGI. With 7 bases removed from V and 4 bases from J, the gap between germline ends came to 14 bases. The CDR3 length is 14 residues. The CDR3 reads CASTQGGFNQPQHF. Here the CDR3 DNA reads TGTGCCAGCACTCAGGGAGGCTTTAATCAGCCCCAGCATTTT.

The table lists this clone with a few counts. The CDR3 spells CAIGQGAIGNTIYF. For the CDR3, the DNA is TGTGCCATCGGACAGGGGGCAATTGGAAACACCATATATTTT. V gene TRBV10-3 combines with J gene TRBJ1-3; 11 bases map to TRBD1. The J segment lost 3 bases and the V segment lost 8 bases, leaving 3 bases of the junction unmatched. The CDR3 contains 14 residues. Germline CDR1 is ENHRY and CDR2 is SYGVKD.

This chain connects TRBV28 to TRBJ1-2, with 9 bases aligning to TRBD1. The CDR3 sequence is 15 residues long. Germline CDR1 reads MDHEN; CDR2 reads SYDVKM. The trim removed 10 bases at V and 2 bases at J, leaving 11 bases unmatched. The CDR3 loop reads CAISQGQGKNYGYTF. The CDR3 region has the DNA TGTGCCATCAGCCAGGGACAGGGAAAAAACTATGGCTACACCTTC.

The V gene is TRBV4-1, the J gene TRBJ1-2, with 7 bases that match TRBD1. V trimming: 2 bases; J trimming: 12 bases; junction bases outside the gene matches: 9. The CDR3 has 13 amino acids. Looked up from germline, CDR1 is MGHRA and CDR2 is YSYEKL. The CDR3 sequence: CASSQNPTGENTF. DNA of the CDR3: TGCGCCAGCAGCCAAAATCCCACAGGGGAAAACACCTTC.

V gene TRBV10-3 combines with J gene TRBJ2-7, with 12 bases aligning to TRBD1. CDR1 is ENHRY and CDR2 is SYGVKD in the germline V gene. The length of the CDR3 is 13 residues. V was clipped by 6 bases and J by 5 bases; unmatched bases: 2. The CDR3 sequence is CAIRGQGADEQYF. As DNA, the CDR3 is TGTGCCATCAGGGGACAGGGGGCCGACGAGCAGTACTTC.

This clone turned up a few times. V is TRBV9 and J is TRBJ1-5; unclear D gene. The germline V gene has CDR1 SGDLS and CDR2 YYNGEE. CDR3 length: 15 amino acids. Trimming took 0 bases from V and 9 from J, leaving 16 bases between them. CDR3 sequence: CASSVAPTSEGPQHF. The DNA for the CDR3 is TGTGCCAGCAGCGTAGCGCCCACCTCGGAGGGGCCCCAGCATTTT.

Remarks on this clone: Other DNA sequences of this sample code for an identical CDR3. The rearrangement uses TRBV5-1 and TRBJ1-3; D is perhaps TRBD1 (5 bases). The V gene's germline CDR1 is SGHRS and CDR2 YFSETQ. Between the trimmed V and J ends, which lost 0 bases and 1 base, there was a span of 8 bases. This CDR3 region has 15 residues. The CDR3 DNA sequence: TGCGCCAGCAGCTTGGTTGGGGGGTCTGGAAACACCATATATTTT. Translated: CASSLVGGSGNTIYF.

J is TRBJ2-7 and V is TRBV5-8; 9 bases align to TRBD1. J gave up 0 bases and V 4 bases, and 5 bases lay outside the gene matches. CDR1 is SGHTS, CDR2 YDEGEE, per germline. The CDR3 runs 15 residues. The CDR3 loop reads CASSGQGLNSYEQYF. CDR3 nucleotides: TGTGCCAGCAGCGGACAGGGGTTGAACTCCTACGAGCAGTACTTC.

V gene TRBV19 combines with J gene TRBJ1-5, with D maybe TRBD1 (6 bases). This CDR3 region has 15 residues. Germline lookup yields CDR1 LNHDA and CDR2 SQIVND (reference sequence). Trimming removed 3 bases from V and 6 bases from J, with 15 bases in between. The CDR3 loop reads CASSIGGGRVQPQHF. The CDR3, as DNA: TGTGCCAGTAGTATCGGCGGGGGGCGCGTTCAGCCCCAGCATTTT.